The rows below give T cell receptor beta chains drawn from one sample of a study of shared clonotypes between healthy human individuals. TCRdb's copy holds only in-frame clones and misses some; the assay was immunoSEQ multiplex PCR. The repertoire holds roughly 2,000,000 clones, with roughly 95% as singletons. Sample: naive CD8+ T cells sorted from blood. Receptor source: a man aged 18 to 30 in good health. The CDR3 runs from the conserved cysteine through the conserved F or W. Fields, in order: clone size, J gene, V gene, D gene, CDR3 protein, CDR3 DNA. The D gene is left open where the match is weak. Clone size, where shown, is once, few, many, or a class for clones that have expanded.

>-|TRBJ2-7|TRBV11-2|-
CASSTLTAGFSYEQYF
TGTGCCAGCAGCACTCTGACAGCCGGGTTTTCCTACGAGCAGTACTTC
>-|TRBJ1-5|TRBV27|TRBD1
CASSISGTGIQPQHF
TGTGCCAGCAGTATCTCTGGGACAGGGATTCAGCCCCAGCATTTT
>once|TRBJ1-2|TRBV2|TRBD1
CASSVLPVRGEDYGYTF
TGTGCCAGCAGTGTGCTCCCCGTCAGGGGGGAGGACTATGGCTACACCTTC
>-|TRBJ2-1|TRBV28|-
CASSTIHGQMIYNEQFF
TGTGCCAGCAGTACTATCCATGGACAGATGATTTACAATGAGCAGTTCTTC
>-|TRBJ2-1|TRBV7-2|-
CASSLELADGGEQFF
TGTGCCAGCAGCTTAGAACTAGCAGACGGCGGCGAGCAGTTCTTC
>-|TRBJ2-2|TRBV11-3|-
CASSFGVGNTGELFF
TGTGCCAGCAGCTTTGGTGTGGGGAACACCGGGGAGCTGTTTTTT
>-|TRBJ2-7|TRBV2|-
CASSDFSGTTGYEQYF
TGTGCCAGCAGTGATTTTTCCGGGACGACCGGCTACGAGCAGTACTTC
>-|TRBJ2-1|TRBV9|TRBD2
CASSPQGLAGAGEQFF
TGTGCCAGCAGCCCCCAGGGACTAGCGGGGGCGGGTGAGCAGTTCTTC
>-|TRBJ2-5|TRBV15|-
CATRYVGQETQYF
TGTGCCACCAGATACGTGGGCCAAGAGACCCAGTACTTC
>-|TRBJ2-5|TRBV7-9|-
CASSLGWALGDETQYF
TGTGCCAGCAGCCTCGGTTGGGCCCTAGGGGATGAGACCCAGTACTTC
>-|TRBJ1-1|TRBV7-9|TRBD1
CASSLPTGAGTEAFF
TGTGCCAGCAGCTTACCGACAGGGGCGGGCACTGAAGCTTTCTTT
>-|TRBJ2-5|TRBV5-6|-
CASSFGGSGETQYF
TGTGCCAGCAGCTTTGGGGGGTCTGGGGAGACCCAGTACTTC
>-|TRBJ2-7|TRBV29-1|-
CSVEDPAADEQYF
TGCAGCGTTGAGGATCCAGCCGCCGACGAGCAGTACTTC
>-|TRBJ2-3|TRBV27|-
CASSLFRSPDTQYF
TGTGCCAGCAGTTTATTCCGCAGCCCAGATACGCAGTATTTT
>-|TRBJ2-7|TRBV5-4|-
CASSSGDRYSYEQYF
TGTGCCAGCTCCTCGGGGGACCGCTACTCCTACGAGCAGTACTTC
>-|TRBJ2-7|TRBV5-8|-
CASSWGLYEQYF
TGTGCCAGCAGCTGGGGGCTCTACGAGCAGTACTTC
>-|TRBJ2-1|TRBV1|-
CTSSQSTSGGTHNEQFF
TGCACCAGCAGCCAATCTACTAGCGGGGGAACCCACAATGAGCAGTTCTTC
>-|TRBJ2-2|TRBV5-1|-
CASSFWGDYGELFF
TGCGCCAGCAGCTTTTGGGGAGATTACGGGGAGCTGTTTTTT
>-|TRBJ1-2|TRBV5-6|TRBD1
CASTPYQGAANYGYTF
TGTGCCAGCACTCCGTATCAGGGGGCGGCTAACTATGGCTACACCTTC
>-|TRBJ1-2|TRBV5-6|-
CASSILDIPADYGYTF
TGTGCCAGCAGCATCCTGGACATACCGGCGGACTATGGCTACACCTTC
>once|TRBJ2-7|TRBV7-2|TRBD2
CATRTSGSYEQYF
TGTGCCACCCGGACTAGCGGATCCTACGAGCAGTACTTC
>-|TRBJ2-5|TRBV28|TRBD2
CASSLSGGAGKTQYF
TGTGCCAGCAGTTTGAGCGGGGGGGCGGGAAAGACCCAGTACTTC
>-|TRBJ1-1|TRBV19|TRBD1
CASTTGLANTEAFF
TGTGCCAGTACGACAGGGCTTGCGAACACTGAAGCTTTCTTT
>-|TRBJ2-6|TRBV9|-
CASSEDPSGANVLTF
TGTGCCAGCAGCGAGGACCCCTCTGGGGCCAACGTCCTGACTTTC
>-|TRBJ1-6|TRBV5-4|-
CATQSGRNSPLHF
TGTGCCACCCAGTCGGGGAGAAATTCACCCCTCCACTTT
>-|TRBJ2-1|TRBV2|TRBD1
CASMTDRVLLDEQFF
TGTGCCAGCATGACGGACAGGGTCCTTTTAGATGAGCAGTTCTTC
>-|TRBJ1-4|TRBV13|TRBD1
CASSWAGTGDEKLFF
TGTGCCAGCAGCTGGGCCGGGACAGGGGATGAAAAACTGTTTTTT
>-|TRBJ1-1|TRBV6-6|-
CASSAGGTEAFF
TGTGCCAGCAGCGCCGGGGGGACTGAAGCTTTCTTT
>-|TRBJ2-1|TRBV9|-
CASSPTPGGYNEQFF
TGTGCCAGCAGCCCTACCCCTGGGGGTTACAATGAGCAGTTCTTC
>-|TRBJ2-2|TRBV15|-
CATSRDNSAVVHTGELFF
TGTGCCACCAGCAGAGATAATTCAGCGGTAGTACACACCGGGGAGCTGTTTTTT
>-|TRBJ2-1|TRBV28|-
CASSPSHEQFF
TGTGCCAGCAGTCCTTCTCATGAGCAGTTCTTC
>-|TRBJ2-5|TRBV4-1|-
CASSRQGGETQYF
TGCGCCAGCAGCCGACAGGGAGGAGAGACCCAGTACTTC
>-|TRBJ1-5|TRBV2|-
CASSARSVYSNQPQHF
TGTGCCAGCAGTGCGAGGTCAGTGTATAGCAATCAGCCCCAGCATTTT
>-|TRBJ1-6|TRBV5-6|-
CASVAGMGGSPLHF
TGTGCCAGCGTCGCTGGGATGGGAGGATCACCCCTCCACTTT
>-|TRBJ1-1|TRBV30|TRBD1
CAWRGDRERDTEAFF
TGTGCCTGGAGGGGGGACAGGGAACGGGACACTGAAGCTTTCTTT
>-|TRBJ2-7|TRBV25-1|-
CASSVQFLYEQYF
TGTGCCAGCAGTGTACAGTTCCTTTACGAGCAGTACTTC
>-|TRBJ2-7|TRBV9|TRBD1
CASSGTGSEQYF
TGTGCCAGCAGTGGGACAGGGAGCGAGCAGTACTTC
>-|TRBJ2-1|TRBV6-4|TRBD2
CASSDSAGDYLHEQFF
TGTGCCAGCAGTGACTCTGCGGGAGATTATCTGCATGAGCAGTTCTTC
>-|TRBJ1-5|TRBV21-1|-
CASSKAGKTDRVAQPQHF
TGTGCCAGCAGCAAGGCAGGGAAGACCGACAGGGTGGCTCAGCCCCAGCATTTT
>-|TRBJ1-2|TRBV29-1|-
CSVVWDYGYTF
TGCAGCGTCGTCTGGGACTATGGCTACACCTTC
>-|TRBJ1-2|TRBV11-3|-
CASSFGGWDIDYGYTF
TGTGCCAGCAGCTTCGGGGGCTGGGACATTGACTATGGCTACACCTTC
>-|TRBJ1-5|TRBV28|TRBD1
CASSLTGMGNQPQHF
TGTGCCAGCAGTTTGACAGGGATGGGCAATCAGCCCCAGCATTTT
>-|TRBJ2-7|TRBV7-9|TRBD2
CASSSGLAGSYEQYF
TGTGCCAGCAGCTCGGGACTAGCGGGATCCTACGAGCAGTACTTC
>once|TRBJ1-2|TRBV11-2|TRBD1
CASSLAGTGVAHGYTF
TGTGCCAGCAGCTTGGCCGGGACAGGGGTTGCCCATGGCTACACCTTC
>once|TRBJ1-1|TRBV28|-
CASSSGIEAFF
TGTGCCAGCAGTTCCGGGATTGAAGCTTTCTTT
>-|TRBJ2-2|TRBV10-1|-
CASSDDRPNTNTGELFF
TGCGCCAGCAGTGACGACAGGCCCAACACGAACACCGGGGAGCTGTTTTTT
>-|TRBJ2-1|TRBV5-4|TRBD2
CASSFLAGGDNEQFF
TGTGCCAGCAGCTTTCTAGCGGGGGGTGACAATGAGCAGTTCTTC
>-|TRBJ2-1|TRBV5-5|TRBD2
CASSPGRGPYNEQFF
TGTGCCAGCAGCCCGGGGAGGGGACCTTACAATGAGCAGTTCTTC
>-|TRBJ1-2|TRBV6-6|-
CASSPGHAKDGYTF
TGTGCCAGCAGTCCGGGCCACGCCAAAGATGGCTACACCTTC
>-|TRBJ1-2|TRBV19|-
CASSGGGYGYTF
TGTGCCAGTAGTGGAGGGGGCTATGGCTACACCTTC
>-|TRBJ2-7|TRBV10-3|TRBD2
CAISEGLAGEYYEQYF
TGTGCCATCAGTGAGGGACTAGCGGGGGAGTACTACGAGCAGTACTTC
>-|TRBJ2-1|TRBV19|-
CASSILIMGQEQFF
TGTGCCAGTAGTATACTAATAATGGGCCAAGAGCAGTTCTTC
>-|TRBJ1-2|TRBV4-1|TRBD1
CASSRPGQPDGYTF
TGCGCCAGCAGCCGTCCGGGACAGCCCGATGGCTACACCTTC
>-|TRBJ2-7|TRBV5-5|-
CASSLNPVSYEQYF
TGTGCCAGCAGCCTAAACCCGGTTTCCTACGAGCAGTACTTC